The 5 T cell receptor beta chains listed next were all sequenced from one sample in a study of T cells in Graves' hyperthyroidism and ophthalmopathy. Using RNA transcripts as the source, TCR beta CDR3 regions were amplified. First-round RT-PCR of the TCR CDR3 relied on the HTBI primer set. TCRdb re-derived calls from the multiplex PCR reads in MiXCR, one entry per CDR3 protein. The profile shows approximately 300,000 distinct CDR3 sequences, approximately 15% of them singletons. The sequenced sample consisted of blood. These receptors originate from a woman aged 60-75 years with Graves' ophthalmopathy.

This clonotype was picked up many times. The chain is built from TRBV7-8 and TRBJ2-1; D unresolved. This CDR3 is built from 15 residues. V was clipped by 2 bases and J by 5 bases, with 13 bases between them. CDR1 SGHVS and CDR2 FQNEAQ come from the germline V gene. Here the CDR3 DNA reads TGTGCCAGCAGCTTAAGGGTTTCAAGTCACAATGAGCAGTTCTTC. Its protein is CASSLRVSSHNEQFF. Full variable domain (rest looked up from reference TRBV7-8 and TRBJ2-1): GAGVSQSPRYKVAKRGQDVALRCDPISGHVSLFWYQQALGQGPEFLTYFQNEAQLDKSGLPSDRFFAERPEGSVSTLKIQRTQQEDSAVYLCASSLRVSSHNEQFFGPGTRLTVL.

V is TRBV20-1 and J is TRBJ2-1; 7 bases map to TRBD1. The CDR3 runs 12 residues. Trimming at V came to 2 bases and at J to 7 bases, leaving 2 bases not matched to a gene. Looked up from germline, CDR1 is DFQATT and CDR2 is SNEGSKA (reference sequence). CDR3 protein: CSARPQGNEQFF. In DNA, the CDR3 is TGCAGTGCTAGACCACAGGGGAATGAGCAGTTCTTC.

The sample holds many counts of this clonotype. CDR3 protein: CSGERQGGKETQYF. For the CDR3, the DNA is TGCAGTGGGGAGAGACAGGGGGGGAAAGAGACCCAGTACTTC. V usage is TRBV20-1 and J usage is TRBJ2-5, with 9 positions matching TRBD1. Germline assignment: CDR1 DFQATT and CDR2 SNEGSKA (reference sequence). V was pared by 7 bases and J by 3 bases, with 9 bases of the junction left unmatched. There are 14 residues in the CDR3.

This clonotype was observed many times. The V and J genes are TRBV18 and TRBJ1-3; 7 nucleotides agree with TRBD1. Per germline, CDR1 KGHSH and CDR2 LQKENI. The length of the CDR3 is 15 residues. V gave up 4 bases and J gave up 6 bases; unmatched junction bases: 9. This chain's CDR3 is CASSLGQRMENTIYF. CDR3 coding DNA: TGTGCCAGCTCACTGGGACAGCGCATGGAAAACACCATATATTTT.

This clonotype has ten or more counts. The chain joins TRBV6-2 or TRBV6-3 to TRBJ1-4; D perhaps matches TRBD1 (6 bases). Germline V gene data show CDR1 as MNHEY and CDR2 as SVGEGT. This CDR3 is 19 amino acids long. The V gene lost 2 bases and the J gene lost 6 bases, with 25 bases spanning the gap. DNA of the CDR3: TGTGCCAGCAGTTACCCCGTCCCGGGACACGATCCGTCTGATGAAAAACTGTTTTTT. Its translation is CASSYPVPGHDPSDEKLFF.